The clone carrying this T cell receptor beta chain was counted once. Its specificity is unknown. Sequencing used immunoSEQ multiplex PCR; TCRdb keeps in-frame clones, though not all of them. The sample holds roughly 180,000 clones, approximately 92% seen once. The data were taken from a study of T cell responses to AZD1222 COVID-19 vaccine. Study results and limitations: Nearly half of spike-specific TCRs reportedly go after variant regions that carry no mutations.

The CDR3 is 16 amino acids. V lost 3 bases, J lost 8 bases, and 12 bases stayed unmatched. CDR1 is SGHDT and CDR2 is YYEEEE in the germline V gene. The rearrangement joins TRBV5-6 to TRBJ2-1, with 9 bases identical to TRBD1. The clonotype comes from an adult in good health. The sample was peripheral blood, taken on day 0 of AZD1222 vaccination. As DNA, the CDR3 is TGTGCCAGCAGCTATGACCCGGGACAGGGCTTCTATGAGCAGTTCTTC. Encoded protein: CASSYDPGQGFYEQFF.